This paragraph covers one TCR beta chain sequence. Germline and junction disagree at one end, which may indicate a read error. The record originates from a study of T-cell memory formation after mild COVID-19. CDR3 length: 15 amino acids. The V gene's germline CDR1 is SGHTA and CDR2 FQGTGA. TCRdb re-called the 5' RACE reads through MiXCR, storing one row per CDR3 protein. The sample includes 250,000 to 300,000 distinct CDR3 sequences, 15% to 20% of them seen just once. The chain couples TRBV7-3 to TRBJ2-1; 10 nucleotides agree with TRBD2. The clonotype originates from a man aged 18 to 30 who had mild COVID-19 (a few samples of this study predate the infection). Cell type and time point are not known. Sequencing used PBMCs or a T cell subset sorted from them (not recorded which). In DNA form, the CDR3 reads TGTGCCAGCAGCTTCAGCGGGGGGGCGGACAATGAGAAGTTCTTC. It specifies CASSFSGGADNEKFF.